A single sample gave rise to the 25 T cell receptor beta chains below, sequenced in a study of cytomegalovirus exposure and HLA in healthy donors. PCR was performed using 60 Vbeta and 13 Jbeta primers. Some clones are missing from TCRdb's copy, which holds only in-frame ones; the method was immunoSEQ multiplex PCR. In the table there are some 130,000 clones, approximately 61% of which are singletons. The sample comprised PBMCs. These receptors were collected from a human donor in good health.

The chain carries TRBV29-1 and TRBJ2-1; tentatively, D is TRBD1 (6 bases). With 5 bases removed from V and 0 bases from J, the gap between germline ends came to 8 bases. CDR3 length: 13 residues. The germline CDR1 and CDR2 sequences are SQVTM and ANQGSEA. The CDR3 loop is CSVRTDSYNEQFF. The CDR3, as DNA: TGCAGCGTTCGGACAGACTCCTACAATGAGCAGTTCTTC.

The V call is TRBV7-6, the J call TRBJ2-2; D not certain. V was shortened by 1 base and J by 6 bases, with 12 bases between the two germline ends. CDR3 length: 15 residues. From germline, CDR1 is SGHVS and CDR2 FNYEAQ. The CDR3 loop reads CASSLVGESAGELFF. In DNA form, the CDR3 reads TGTGCCAGCAGCTTAGTAGGCGAAAGCGCCGGGGAGCTGTTTTTT.

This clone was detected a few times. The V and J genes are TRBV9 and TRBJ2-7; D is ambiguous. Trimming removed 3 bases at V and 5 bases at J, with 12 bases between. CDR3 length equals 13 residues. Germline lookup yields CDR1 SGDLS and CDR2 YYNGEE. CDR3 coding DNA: TGTGCCAGCAGCGCGTCTAGTACCCACGAGCAGTACTTC. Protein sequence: CASSASSTHEQYF.

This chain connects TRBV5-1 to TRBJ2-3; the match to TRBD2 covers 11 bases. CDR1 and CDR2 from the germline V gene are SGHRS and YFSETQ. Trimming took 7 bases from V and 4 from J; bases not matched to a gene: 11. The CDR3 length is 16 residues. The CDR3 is CASATTSGSPADTQYF. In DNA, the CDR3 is TGCGCCAGCGCCACCACTAGCGGGAGTCCGGCAGATACGCAGTATTTT.

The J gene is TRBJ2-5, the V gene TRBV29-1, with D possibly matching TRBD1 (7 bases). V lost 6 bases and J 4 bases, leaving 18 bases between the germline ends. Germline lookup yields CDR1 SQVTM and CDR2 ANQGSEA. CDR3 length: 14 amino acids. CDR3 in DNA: TGCAGCGTCCTCACATCAGGGGGAGGAGAGACCCAGTACTTC. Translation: CSVLTSGGGETQYF.

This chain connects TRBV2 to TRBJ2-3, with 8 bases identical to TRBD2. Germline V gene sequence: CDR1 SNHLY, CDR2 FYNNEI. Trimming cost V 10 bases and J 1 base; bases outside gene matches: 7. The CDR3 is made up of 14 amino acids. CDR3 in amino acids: CANRRREGTDTQYF. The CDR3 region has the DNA TGTGCCAACCGCCGGCGGGAGGGCACAGATACGCAGTATTTT.

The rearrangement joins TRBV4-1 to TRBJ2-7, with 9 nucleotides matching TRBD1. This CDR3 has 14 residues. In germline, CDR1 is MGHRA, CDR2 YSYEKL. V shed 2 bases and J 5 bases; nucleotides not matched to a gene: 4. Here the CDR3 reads CASSQIQGAHEQYF. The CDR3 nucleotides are TGCGCCAGCAGCCAAATACAGGGGGCCCACGAGCAGTACTTC.

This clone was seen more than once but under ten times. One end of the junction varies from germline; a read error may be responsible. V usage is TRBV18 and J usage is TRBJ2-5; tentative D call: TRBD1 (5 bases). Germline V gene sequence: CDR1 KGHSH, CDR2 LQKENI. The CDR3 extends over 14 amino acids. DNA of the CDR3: TGTGCCAGCTCACCGTCGACAGTTCAAGAGGCCCAGTACTTC. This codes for CASSPSTVQEAQYF.

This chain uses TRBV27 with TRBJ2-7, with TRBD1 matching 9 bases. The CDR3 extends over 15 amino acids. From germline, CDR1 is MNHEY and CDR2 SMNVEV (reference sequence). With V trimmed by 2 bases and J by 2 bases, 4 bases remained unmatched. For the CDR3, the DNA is TGTGCCAGCAGTTTAATTGGGACAGGGACCTACGAGCAGTACTTC. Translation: CASSLIGTGTYEQYF.

The CDR3 DNA sequence: TGTGCCAGCAGTGTTTGGGGGGATGGCAATCAGCCCCAGCATTTT. Translating gives CASSVWGDGNQPQHF. The rearrangement uses TRBV6-1 and TRBJ1-5; possibly TRBD1 for D (5 bases). CDR1 MNHNS and CDR2 SASEGT come from the germline V gene. Trimming took 4 bases from V and 2 from J, leaving 12 bases between them. The CDR3 contains 15 residues.

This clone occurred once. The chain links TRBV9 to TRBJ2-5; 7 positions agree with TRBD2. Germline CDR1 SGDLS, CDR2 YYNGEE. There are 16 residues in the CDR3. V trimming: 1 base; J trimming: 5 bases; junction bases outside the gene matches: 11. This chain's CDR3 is CASSVMVGGPGETQYF. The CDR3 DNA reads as TGTGCCAGCAGCGTAATGGTGGGAGGGCCGGGGGAGACCCAGTACTTC. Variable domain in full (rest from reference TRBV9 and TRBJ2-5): DSGVTQTPKHLITATGQRVTLRCSPRSGDLSVYWYQQSLDQGLQFLIQYYNGEERAKGNILERFSAQQFPDLHSELNLSSLELGDSALYFCASSVMVGGPGETQYFGPGTRLLVL.

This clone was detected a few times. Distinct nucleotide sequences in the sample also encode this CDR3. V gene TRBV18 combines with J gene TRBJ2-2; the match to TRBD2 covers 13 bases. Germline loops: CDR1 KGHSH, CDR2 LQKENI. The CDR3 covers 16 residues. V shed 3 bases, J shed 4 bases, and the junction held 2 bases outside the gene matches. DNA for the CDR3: TGTGCCAGCTCACCGGGACTAGCGGGAACCACCGGGGAGCTGTTTTTT. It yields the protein CASSPGLAGTTGELFF.

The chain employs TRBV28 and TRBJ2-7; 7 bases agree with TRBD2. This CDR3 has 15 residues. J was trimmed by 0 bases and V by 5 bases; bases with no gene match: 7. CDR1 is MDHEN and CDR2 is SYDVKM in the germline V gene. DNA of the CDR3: TGTGCCAGCAGTCCCCCTAGCGGCCTCTCCTACGAGCAGTACTTC. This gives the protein CASSPPSGLSYEQYF.

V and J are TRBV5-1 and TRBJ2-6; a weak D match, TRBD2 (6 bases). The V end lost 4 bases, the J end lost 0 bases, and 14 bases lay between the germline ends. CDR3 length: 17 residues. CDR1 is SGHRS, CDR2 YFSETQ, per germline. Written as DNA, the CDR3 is TGCGCCAGCAGCGCCCGGGGGACGGTCTCTGGGGCCAACGTCCTGACTTTC. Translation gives CASSARGTVSGANVLTF.

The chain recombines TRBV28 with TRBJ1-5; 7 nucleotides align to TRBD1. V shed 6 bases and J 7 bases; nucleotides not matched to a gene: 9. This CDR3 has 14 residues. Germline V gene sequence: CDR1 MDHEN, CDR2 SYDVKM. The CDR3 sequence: CASSRRTGGQPQHF. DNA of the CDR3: TGTGCCAGCAGCCGCCGGACAGGAGGCCAGCCCCAGCATTTT.

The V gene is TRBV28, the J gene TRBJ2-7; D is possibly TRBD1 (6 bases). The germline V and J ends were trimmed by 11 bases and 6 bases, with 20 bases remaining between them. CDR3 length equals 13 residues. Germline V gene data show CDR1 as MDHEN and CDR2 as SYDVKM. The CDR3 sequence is CASLGQIYGEQYF. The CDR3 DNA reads TGTGCCTCCCTAGGACAGATCTACGGCGAGCAGTACTTC. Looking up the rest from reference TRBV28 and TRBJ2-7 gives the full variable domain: DVKVTQSSRYLVKRTGEKVFLECVQDMDHENMFWYRQDPGLGLRLIYFSYDVKMKEKGDIPEGYSVSREKKERFSLILESASTNQTSMYLCASLGQIYGEQYFGPGTRLTVT.

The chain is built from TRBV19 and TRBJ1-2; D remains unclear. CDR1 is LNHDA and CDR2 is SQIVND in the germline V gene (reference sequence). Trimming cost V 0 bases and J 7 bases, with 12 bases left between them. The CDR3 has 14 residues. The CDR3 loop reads CASSIDSIFRGYTF. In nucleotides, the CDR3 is TGTGCCAGTAGTATAGACAGTATCTTCCGTGGCTACACCTTC.

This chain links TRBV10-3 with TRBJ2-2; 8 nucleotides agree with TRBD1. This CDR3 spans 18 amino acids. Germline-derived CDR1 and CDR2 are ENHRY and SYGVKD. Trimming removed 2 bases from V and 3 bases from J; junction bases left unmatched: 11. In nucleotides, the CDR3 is TGTGCCATCAGTGAGAGAGGGGCCGGACAGGGATACACCGGGGAGCTGTTTTTT. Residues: CAISERGAGQGYTGELFF.

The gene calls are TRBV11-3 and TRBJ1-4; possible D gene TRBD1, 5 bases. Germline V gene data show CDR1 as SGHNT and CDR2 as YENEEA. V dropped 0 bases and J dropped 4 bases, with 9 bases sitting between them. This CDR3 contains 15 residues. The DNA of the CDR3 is TGTGCCAGCAGCTTAGAATGGGGCGATAATGAAAAACTGTTTTTT. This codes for CASSLEWGDNEKLFF.

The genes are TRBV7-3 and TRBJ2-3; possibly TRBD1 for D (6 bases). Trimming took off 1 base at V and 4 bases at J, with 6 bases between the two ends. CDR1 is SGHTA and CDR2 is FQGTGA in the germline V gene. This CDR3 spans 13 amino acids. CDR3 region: CASSLRTADTQYF. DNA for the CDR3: TGTGCCAGCAGCTTAAGGACAGCAGATACGCAGTATTTT.

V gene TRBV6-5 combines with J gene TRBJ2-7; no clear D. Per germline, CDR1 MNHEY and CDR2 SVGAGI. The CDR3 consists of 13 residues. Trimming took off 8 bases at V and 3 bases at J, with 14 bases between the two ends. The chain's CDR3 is CASFHRSLYEQYF. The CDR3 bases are TGTGCCAGCTTTCATAGAAGTCTCTACGAGCAGTACTTC.

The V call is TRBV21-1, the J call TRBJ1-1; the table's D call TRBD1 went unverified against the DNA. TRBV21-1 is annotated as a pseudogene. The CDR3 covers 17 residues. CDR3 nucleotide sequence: TGTGCCAGCAGCAAACCCACGGGACAGGGGGTTAACACTGAAGCTTTCTTT. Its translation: CASSKPTGQGVNTEAFF.

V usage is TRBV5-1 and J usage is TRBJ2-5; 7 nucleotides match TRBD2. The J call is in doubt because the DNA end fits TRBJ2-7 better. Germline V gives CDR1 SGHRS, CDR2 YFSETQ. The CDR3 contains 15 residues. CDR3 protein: CASSSIAGAPYEQYF. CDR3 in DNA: TGCGCCAGCAGCTCCATAGCGGGCGCTCCCTACGAGCAGTACTTC.

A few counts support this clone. The CDR3 spells CASSSSAVTGQPQHF. CDR3 in DNA: TGTGCCAGCAGCTCCTCCGCCGTGACGGGTCAGCCCCAGCATTTT. The chain has TRBV13 and TRBJ1-5, with D unclear. V lost 4 bases and J lost 6, with 16 bases in between. The CDR3 totals 15 residues. Germline V gene data show CDR1 as PRHDT and CDR2 as FYEKMQ (reference sequence).

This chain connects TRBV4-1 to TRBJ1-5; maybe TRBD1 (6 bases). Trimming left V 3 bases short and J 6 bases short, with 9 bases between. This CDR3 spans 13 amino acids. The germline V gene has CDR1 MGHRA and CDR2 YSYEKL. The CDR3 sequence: CASSHQGRQPQHF. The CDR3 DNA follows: TGCGCCAGCAGCCACCAGGGGCGTCAGCCCCAGCATTTT.